A single sample gave rise to the 6 T cell receptor beta chains below, sequenced in a study of blood T cell repertoires in COVID-19. The table came from immunoSEQ multiplex PCR; TCRdb's copy has only in-frame clones and leaves some out. The sample records roughly 110,000 clones, around 80% being singletons. The sequenced sample was peripheral blood. The source is a woman aged 65 to 85 with acute or convalescent COVID-19.

This clone has just one count. This sequence joins TRBV6-1 and TRBJ2-5; 10 bases line up with TRBD2. Germline V gene lookup returns CDR1 MNHNS and CDR2 SASEGT. The junction had 10 bases not matched to a gene; V was cut back by 4 bases and J by 5 bases. The CDR3 runs 16 residues. The CDR3 region is CASSVRPAGGAETQYF. CDR3 nucleotides: TGTGCCAGCAGTGTTCGGCCAGCGGGAGGGGCGGAGACCCAGTACTTC.

The rearrangement joins TRBV4-1 to TRBJ1-2; 8 nucleotides align to TRBD1. J lost 7 bases, V lost 0 bases, and 10 bases had no gene match. The CDR3 is made up of 16 amino acids. In germline, CDR1 is MGHRA, CDR2 YSYEKL. CDR3 region: CASSQEILGQVGGYTF. CDR3 bases: TGCGCCAGCAGCCAAGAAATATTGGGACAGGTCGGTGGCTACACCTTC.

The chain links TRBV11-3 to TRBJ2-3; 7 bases match TRBD1. This CDR3 is built from 16 residues. Germline loops: CDR1 SGHNT, CDR2 YENEEA. J was trimmed by 1 base and V by 5 bases; bases with no gene match: 9. The CDR3 is CASSPRQGLGTDTQYF. CDR3 nucleotides: TGTGCCAGCAGCCCCCGACAGGGATTGGGCACAGATACGCAGTATTTT.

The CDR3: CASSLGGLGNYGYTF. CDR3 sequence (DNA): TGCGCCAGCAGCTTGGGAGGCTTGGGTAACTATGGCTACACCTTC. The chain uses TRBV5-1 and TRBJ1-2; D is uncertain. Germline V CDR1 and CDR2: SGHRS, YFSETQ. This CDR3 is 15 amino acids long. Trimming stripped 0 bases from V and 1 base from J, with 10 bases between.

The V call is TRBV25-1, the J call TRBJ2-1; the match to TRBD1 covers 7 bases. The V gene's germline CDR1 is MGHDK and CDR2 SYGVNS. The CDR3 length is 14 residues. Germline trimming cut 2 bases from V and 6 bases from J; bases unmatched to any gene: 4. The CDR3 region is CASSETRTGNEQFF. The CDR3 nucleotides are TGTGCCAGCAGTGAAACCCGGACAGGCAATGAGCAGTTCTTC. Supplemented by reference TRBV25-1 and TRBJ2-1, the full variable domain reads EADIYQTPRYLVIGTGKKITLECSQTMGHDKMYWYQQDPGMELHLIHYSYGVNSTEKGDLSSESTVSRIRTEHFPLTLESARPSHTSQYLCASSETRTGNEQFFGPGTRLTVL.

The chain carries TRBV28 and TRBJ1-2, with TRBD1 identical over 10 bases. The CDR3 consists of 15 residues. Trimming at V came to 5 bases and at J to 4 bases, leaving 7 bases not matched to a gene. Germline lookup yields CDR1 MDHEN and CDR2 SYDVKM. The CDR3 sequence: CASSAGTGEVYGYTF. In DNA, the CDR3 is TGTGCCAGCAGTGCCGGGACAGGGGAAGTCTATGGCTACACCTTC.